This TCR beta chain was recovered during a study of blood T cell repertoires in COVID-19. Study-wide background: Either two negative PCRs, clearance, or symptom resolution qualified Cohort 3 donors as recovered. Sample material is recorded as cDNA or gDNA derived from T cells, B-cell-depleted T cells, or PBMCs.

Cohorts were assigned according to the clinical history that participants reported. How the authors handled the data: Quantification of nucleated cells was approximated via reference gene primer amplification. Some clones are missing from TCRdb's copy, which holds only in-frame ones; the method was immunoSEQ multiplex PCR. V and J calls and clone size follow that table, whereas D and trimming were derived from the DNA. The table records under 300,000 clones, 85% to 90% of them present only once. The germline V gene has CDR1 LNHNV and CDR2 YYDKDF (reference sequence). Trimming cost V 0 bases and J 0 bases; bases outside gene matches: 8. The CDR3 extends over 18 amino acids.

Material: PBMCs or T cells enriched from blood (not recorded which). V gene TRBV15 combines with J gene TRBJ1-5; 7 nucleotides align to TRBD1. The source of this sequence is a woman aged 60-70 years in a cohort exposed to, infected with or recovered from COVID-19 (not recorded which). The CDR3 spells CATSRDPTTGTSNQPQHF. The DNA for the CDR3 is TGTGCCACCAGCAGAGATCCCACGACAGGGACTAGCAATCAGCCCCAGCATTTT.